The rows below give T cell receptor beta chains drawn from one sample of a study of blood T cell repertoires in COVID-19. Sequencing was performed with immunoSEQ multiplex PCR; in TCRdb, only in-frame clones are kept and a portion is missing. Found here are 290,000 or so clones, approximately 86% of them singletons; the top ten hold more than 2%. Sequences were obtained from peripheral blood. The source is a man younger than 30 with active or convalescent COVID-19. Both conserved end residues are part of each CDR3. A D gene is named only where the DNA matches it firmly. Clone size is given for some rows only: seen once, a few or many times, or a class if the clone is expanded.

>TRBV11-3|TRBD1|-|TRBJ2-1
TGTGCCAGCAGCAAGGGACAGGGGAGTATTGAGCAGTTCTTC
CASSKGQGSIEQFF
>TRBV27|-|-|TRBJ1-1
TGTGCCAGCAGTTTGGTAGGGGTAAACACTGAAGCTTTCTTT
CASSLVGVNTEAFF
>TRBV6-6|-|-|TRBJ1-3
TGTGCCAGCAGTTCTCAGTTAGGGGCTCAGGGAAACACCATATATTTT
CASSSQLGAQGNTIYF
>TRBV27|-|-|TRBJ1-4
TGTGCCAGCAGACAGTATGAAAAACTGTTTTTT
CASRQYEKLFF
>TRBV2|TRBD1|-|TRBJ1-2
TGTGCCAGCAGTGAAGCCCCAGGGGGAGGCTACACCTTC
CASSEAPGGGYTF
>TRBV4-1|-|-|TRBJ2-1
TGCGCCAGCAGCCGGCCCGGACAGCCAAAGTGGGATGAGCAGTTCTTC
CASSRPGQPKWDEQFF
>TRBV7-2|-|-|TRBJ1-2
TGTGCCAGCAGCTTAGATGTCGGGATTAACTATGGCTACACCTTC
CASSLDVGINYGYTF
>TRBV5-6|-|-|TRBJ2-1
TGTGCCAGCAGCTTCTGGCGGACCTACAATGAGCAGTTCTTC
CASSFWRTYNEQFF
>TRBV7-9|TRBD1|-|TRBJ2-1
TGTGCCAGCAGCTTAGAATTTACAGGGGTTCGCAATGAGCAGTTCTTC
CASSLEFTGVRNEQFF
>TRBV7-2|-|-|TRBJ2-7
TGTGCCAGCAGCTTATGGGCAGCCTACGAGCAGTACTTC
CASSLWAAYEQYF
>TRBV18|-|once|TRBJ2-5
TGTGCCAGCTCACAATTTACAGGAGAAGAGACCCAGTACTTC
CASSQFTGEETQYF
>TRBV7-2|-|-|TRBJ1-6
TGTGCCAGCAGCTTAGCAGGGACTCCGAATTCACCCCTCCACTTT
CASSLAGTPNSPLHF
>TRBV27|-|-|TRBJ2-1
TGTGCCAGCAGTTTATATTGGGGGGAAGCCCCCAATGAGCAGTTCTTC
CASSLYWGEAPNEQFF
>TRBV3-1/TRBV3-2|TRBD1|-|TRBJ2-5
TGTGCCAGCAGCCCCCGGACAGGCACAGAGACCCAGTACTTC
CASSPRTGTETQYF
>TRBV19|TRBD2|-|TRBJ2-3
TGTGCCAGTAGTACGTCGGCCCTAGCGGGATCCACAGATACGCAGTATTTT
CASSTSALAGSTDTQYF
>TRBV5-1|-|-|TRBJ2-3
TGCGCCAGCAGCTCCGTGCCGGGATTCTTCGATACGCAGTATTTT
CASSSVPGFFDTQYF
>TRBV28|TRBD2|-|TRBJ2-5
TGTGCCAGCAGTTTTCTGGGGCTAGCGGGAGGGTGGCAAGAGACCCAGTACTTC
CASSFLGLAGGWQETQYF
>TRBV4-3|TRBD2|-|TRBJ2-7
TGCGCCAGCAGCCAAGATCAAAGGACTAGTGCTCCCGAGCAGTACTTC
CASSQDQRTSAPEQYF
>TRBV10-1|TRBD2|-|TRBJ2-3
TGCGCCAGCAGTGAGTCCGGACTAGCGGGAGATACGCAGTATTTT
CASSESGLAGDTQYF
>TRBV7-2|-|-|TRBJ1-1
TGTGCCAGCAGCTTATCGGTCCGAGGAAACACTGAAGCTTTCTTT
CASSLSVRGNTEAFF
>TRBV7-9|-|few|TRBJ1-1
TGTGCCAGCAGCTTAGTAGAGAGCGAGAACACTGAAGCTTTCTTT
CASSLVESENTEAFF
>TRBV18|-|-|TRBJ1-5
TGTGCCAGCTCACCCGGTCGCAATCAGCCCCAGCATTTT
CASSPGRNQPQHF
>TRBV5-4|-|-|TRBJ2-7
TGTGCCAGCAGCCAGGGGCACGCCTACGAGCAGTACTTC
CASSQGHAYEQYF
>TRBV3-1/TRBV3-2|-|once|TRBJ1-6
TGTGCCAGCAGCCCAAGCGGGAGGACCTATAATTCACCCCTCCACTTT
CASSPSGRTYNSPLHF
>TRBV4-3|TRBD1|once|TRBJ2-7
TGCGCCAGCAGCGCCGGACAGGCGGAGCTGGGCTACGAGCAGTACTTC
CASSAGQAELGYEQYF
>TRBV27|TRBD1|-|TRBJ1-1
TGTGCCAGCAGGGGACAGGGGGAGAACACTGAAGCTTTCTTT
CASRGQGENTEAFF
>TRBV19|-|-|TRBJ1-5
TGTGCCAGTAGCCGGTCGGTGGTAAGCAATCAGCCCCAGCATTTT
CASSRSVVSNQPQHF
>TRBV4-1|TRBD2|-|TRBJ2-5
TGCGCCAGCAGCCAGGGACTAGCGGGGGCAGAGACCCAGTACTTC
CASSQGLAGAETQYF
>TRBV11-2|TRBD1|-|TRBJ2-7
TGTGCCAGCAGCTCCTACGGGGACAGCTACGAGCAGTACTTC
CASSSYGDSYEQYF
>TRBV5-1|-|-|TRBJ1-2
TGCGCCAGCAGCTTGGACCAGAGGGGCTACACCTTC
CASSLDQRGYTF
>TRBV30|TRBD1|-|TRBJ1-6
TGTGCCTGGTTCAGACAGGGGGCTTCACCCCTCCACTTT
CAWFRQGASPLHF
>TRBV19|TRBD1|-|TRBJ1-6
TGTGCCAGTAGTATGATGGGACAGGTTAATTCACCCCTCCACTTT
CASSMMGQVNSPLHF
>TRBV6-5|-|once|TRBJ1-1
TGTGCCAGCAGAGAGGACAGTGAAGCTTTCTTT
CASREDSEAFF
>TRBV7-9|-|-|TRBJ1-1
TGTGCCAGCAGCCAATACAGGGACGGGGCTTTCTTT
CASSQYRDGAFF
>TRBV2|-|few|TRBJ2-7
TGTGCCAGCAGGGCGGGCCGGACCCAAACCTACGAGCAGTACTTC
CASRAGRTQTYEQYF
>TRBV6-5|-|once|TRBJ2-7
TGTGCCAGCAGCAGCGGAAATTACGAGCAGTACTTC
CASSSGNYEQYF
>TRBV5-1|TRBD2|-|TRBJ2-7
TGCGCCAGCAGCGGCGGGTCTAGCGGGAGGATAAACTACGAGCAGTACTTC
CASSGGSSGRINYEQYF
>TRBV10-3|-|few|TRBJ1-2
TGTGCCATCAGTGAGGGCTTTGGCTATGGCTACACCTTC
CAISEGFGYGYTF
>TRBV29-1|TRBD1|-|TRBJ1-2
TGCAGCGCTGGGACAGTTTTGAACTATGGCTACACCTTC
CSAGTVLNYGYTF
>TRBV6-5|-|-|TRBJ2-7
TGTGCCAGCAGTTACCGGACATCCTACGAGCAGTACTTC
CASSYRTSYEQYF